The next 32 T cell receptor beta chains were all read from a single sample in a study of blood T cells in healthy people across ages. The second PCR ran roughly 6 to 11 cycles with a sample-barcoded 5' primer and J-beta primers. TCRdb recomputed calls from the 5' RACE reads with MiXCR, one row per CDR3 protein. This table holds about 730,000 distinct CDR3 sequences, roughly 47% found once. Material: blood. The source is a woman in her sixties in good health.

In its sample, this clonotype was seen a few times. The rearrangement joins TRBV28 to TRBJ2-7; 9 bases line up with TRBD2. This CDR3 has 15 amino acids. Per the germline V gene, CDR1 is MDHEN and CDR2 is SYDVKM. V trimming: 8 bases; J trimming: 0 bases; junction bases outside the gene matches: 8. The CDR3 region has the DNA TGTGCCAGCCATAGCGGGAGCCACAGCTCCTACGAGCAGTACTTC. Translated: CASHSGSHSSYEQYF.

This clonotype was detected a few times. This rearrangement joins TRBV7-2 to TRBJ2-2, with D unresolved. Germline V gene lookup returns CDR1 SGHTA and CDR2 FQGNSA. This CDR3 contains 13 residues. Between the trimmed V and J ends, which lost 5 bases and 6 bases, there was a span of 10 bases. The CDR3 nucleotides read TGTGCCAGCAGCCTCCCTCGTCCCGGGGAGCTGTTTTTT. It is translated as CASSLPRPGELFF.

The chain uses TRBV6-5 and TRBJ2-3; 9 positions match TRBD1. From germline, CDR1 is MNHEY and CDR2 SVGAGI. The ends lost 7 bases at V and 1 base at J; junction bases unmatched: 9. The CDR3 runs to 16 residues. The chain's CDR3 is CASTRGTGLGTDTQYF. The CDR3 coding sequence is TGTGCCAGCACCAGAGGGACAGGGCTTGGCACAGATACGCAGTATTTT.

The genes are TRBV7-2 and TRBJ2-1, with unresolved D. V dropped 1 base and J dropped 7 bases, with 11 bases sitting between them. This CDR3 comprises 14 residues. CDR1 SGHTA and CDR2 FQGNSA come from the germline V gene. The DNA of the CDR3 is TGTGCCAGCAGCTTAGTCGTAGGAAGGAATGAGCAGTTCTTC. Its translation is CASSLVVGRNEQFF.

This clonotype came up once. Since a much larger clone is just one base distant, this may be a read error. The chain combines TRBV29-1 with TRBJ1-5; 8 nucleotides line up with TRBD1. CDR1 and CDR2 (germline): SQVTM, ANQGSEA. V lost 6 bases, J lost 3 bases, and 7 bases stayed unmatched. CDR3 size: 14 residues. The CDR3 nucleotides read TGCAGCGTCGAGGGGACAGGCCCCAATCAGCCCCAGCATTTT. Amino acid sequence: CSVEGTGPNQPQHF.

A remark on this clonotype: At one end the junction does not follow the germline gene, possibly because of a read error. The rearrangement links TRBV18 to TRBJ2-1; 9 positions match TRBD2. Germline assignment: CDR1 KGHSH and CDR2 LQKENI. The CDR3 is made up of 15 amino acids. The chain's CDR3 is CVSSPLAGRTNEQFF. As DNA, the CDR3 is TGTGTCAGCTCACCTCTAGCGGGACGAACCAATGAGCAGTTCTTC.

Remarks on this clonotype: A much bigger clone sits one base away, suggesting this may be a read error. This chain connects TRBV6-1 to TRBJ2-5, with TRBD1 as a possible D gene (6 bases). The CDR3 has 13 amino acids. Germline CDR1 and CDR2: MNHNS and SASEGT. In DNA form, the CDR3 reads TGTGCCCGCAGGGGCCAGCAAATGGAGACCCAGTACTTC. This encodes CARRGQQMETQYF.

V gene TRBV11-2 combines with J gene TRBJ2-3; 11 bases are a match to TRBD2. The CDR3 is made up of 18 amino acids. Germline CDR1 reads SGHAT; CDR2 reads FQNNGV. The V gene end was trimmed by 0 bases and the J gene end by 5 bases; junction bases not matched to a gene: 10. CDR3 DNA sequence: TGTGCCAGCAGCTTAGATTCGGGTCTAGCGGGGGGCGGAGATACGCAGTATTTT. It is translated as CASSLDSGLAGGGDTQYF.

This clonotype was seen many times. This sequence joins TRBV25-1 and TRBJ1-2, with D uncertain. With 3 bases removed from V and 4 bases from J, the gap between germline ends came to 9 bases. This CDR3 spans 13 amino acids. From germline, CDR1 is MGHDK and CDR2 SYGVNS. The CDR3 is CASSEEGPYGYTF. CDR3 DNA: TGTGCCAGCAGTGAGGAAGGGCCCTATGGCTACACCTTC.

The chain employs TRBV10-3 and TRBJ2-1, with 8 nucleotides matching TRBD2. The CDR3 totals 14 residues. The trim removed 10 bases at V and 5 bases at J, leaving 10 bases unmatched. CDR1 and CDR2 (germline): ENHRY, SYGVKD. For the CDR3, the DNA is TGTGCCACCAGGGCGGGGGGCCCTGACAATGAGCAGTTCTTC. It translates to CATRAGGPDNEQFF.

CDR3 protein: CASSQWGGQGAQNEQYF. The CDR3 DNA follows: TGTGCCAGCAGCCAATGGGGGGGACAGGGGGCGCAGAACGAGCAGTACTTC. The chain is built from TRBV16 and TRBJ2-7; 12 positions match TRBD1. Germline V gene data show CDR1 as KGHSY and CDR2 as FQNENV. V trimming: 1 base; J trimming: 5 bases; junction bases outside the gene matches: 9. CDR3 length equals 17 residues.

This clonotype has just a few counts. The V call is TRBV5-8, the J call TRBJ2-1; D not resolved. V was trimmed by 1 base and J by 5 bases, leaving 7 bases between them. The CDR3 consists of 13 residues. Looked up from germline, CDR1 is SGHTS and CDR2 is YDEGEE. CDR3 in amino acids: CASSLYGNNEQFF. CDR3 in DNA: TGTGCCAGCAGCTTGTACGGAAACAATGAGCAGTTCTTC.

This chain joins TRBV7-9 and TRBJ1-6, with D perhaps TRBD1 (5 bases). V lost 1 base to trimming and J lost 10 bases, with 14 bases between them. The germline CDR1 and CDR2 sequences are SEHNR and FQNEAQ (reference sequence). The CDR3 spans 15 residues. CDR3 sequence reads: CASSLEGPSTSPLHF. The CDR3 bases are TGTGCCAGCAGCTTAGAGGGACCCTCAACGTCACCCCTCCACTTT.

The chain's CDR3 is CASSLDWGVAGGDPAETQYF. CDR3 in DNA: TGTGCCAGCAGCTTAGATTGGGGGGTAGCGGGCGGAGATCCGGCTGAGACCCAGTACTTC. The V call is TRBV11-2, the J call TRBJ2-5, with 7 nucleotides matching TRBD2. After removal of 0 bases from V and 5 bases from J, the junction contained 21 bases not matched to a gene. In germline, CDR1 is SGHAT, CDR2 FQNNGV. This CDR3 is built from 20 residues. The full variable domain, its missing parts supplied by reference TRBV11-2 and TRBJ2-5, is EAGVAQSPRYKIIEKRQSVAFWCNPISGHATLYWYQQILGQGPKLLIQFQNNGVVDDSQLPKDRFSAERLKGVDSTLKIQPAKLEDSAVYLCASSLDWGVAGGDPAETQYFGPGTRLLVL.

The chain links TRBV20-1 to TRBJ2-1, with 8 bases matching TRBD2. Unmatched junction bases numbered 7, after V lost 1 base and J lost 5 bases. The CDR3 contains 15 residues. In germline, CDR1 is DFQATT, CDR2 SNEGSKA (reference sequence). The CDR3 bases are TGCAGTGCTAGAGGAGCGGGGGCCCACAACAATGAGCAGTTCTTC. It codes for CSARGAGAHNNEQFF.

This clonotype appeared once. The V gene is TRBV7-2, the J gene TRBJ2-7, with 12 bases lining up with TRBD2. The CDR3 is 19 amino acids. The J segment lost 1 base and the V segment lost 0 bases, leaving 10 bases of the junction unmatched. Germline-derived CDR1 and CDR2 are SGHTA and FQGNSA. This CDR3 reads CASSLALAGGFGHSYEQYF. In DNA form, the CDR3 reads TGTGCCAGCAGCTTAGCCCTAGCGGGAGGGTTCGGCCATTCCTACGAGCAGTACTTC.

This clonotype was counted ten times or more. The chain uses TRBV28 and TRBJ2-7, with D uncertain. Germline CDR1 reads MDHEN; CDR2 reads SYDVKM. Between the trimmed V and J ends, which lost 2 bases and 2 bases, there was a span of 10 bases. The CDR3 has 14 residues. The CDR3 DNA follows: TGTGCCAGCAGTTTACCGGGTAGCACCTACGAGCAGTACTTC. It is translated as CASSLPGSTYEQYF.

The rearrangement uses TRBV7-9 and TRBJ1-2, with D maybe TRBD1 (5 bases). This CDR3 comprises 14 residues. Germline CDR1 and CDR2: SEHNR and FQNEAQ (reference sequence). The V gene lost 4 bases and the J gene lost 4 bases, with 13 bases spanning the gap. CDR3 DNA sequence: TGTGCCAGCAGCTCTACACAGGAGTCCTATGGCTACACCTTC. This gives the protein CASSSTQESYGYTF.

The V gene is TRBV29-1, the J gene TRBJ2-5; 10 nucleotides match TRBD1. Per germline, CDR1 SQVTM and CDR2 ANQGSEA. The CDR3 contains 15 residues. CDR3 sequence (DNA): TGCAGTACCCGGGACAGGGGAAACTTACAAGAGACCCAGTACTTC. Its protein product is CSTRDRGNLQETQYF.

In this sample, this clonotype turned up a few times. The chain carries TRBV29-1 and TRBJ1-6; unclear D gene. The V end lost 3 bases, the J end lost 10 bases, and 13 bases lay between the germline ends. There are 13 residues in the CDR3. Germline V gene data show CDR1 as SQVTM and CDR2 as ANQGSEA. CDR3 sequence reads: CSVDTGPGSPLHF. CDR3 nucleotide sequence: TGCAGCGTTGATACTGGGCCGGGCTCACCCCTCCACTTT.

This clonotype occurred a few times. CDR3 loop: CASSYPTWAQETQYF. DNA for the CDR3: TGTGCCAGCAGTTACCCAACTTGGGCCCAAGAGACCCAGTACTTC. The chain combines TRBV6-5 with TRBJ2-5, with unresolved D. Germline V gene data show CDR1 as MNHEY and CDR2 as SVGAGI. Trimming cost V 2 bases and J 1 base, with 11 bases left between them. This CDR3 is 15 amino acids long.

The CDR3 bases are TGTGCCACCAGCAGCGGACAGCGAGGAAACACCATATATTTT. Residues: CATSSGQRGNTIYF. The J gene is TRBJ1-3, the V gene TRBV15, with D tentatively TRBD1 (6 bases). CDR1 and CDR2 (germline): LNHNV, YYDKDF (reference sequence). This CDR3 is built from 14 residues. V lost 3 bases and J 4 bases, leaving 10 bases between the germline ends.

The CDR3 nucleotides read TGTGCCACCAGTGACGGGGACAGAGTGAACACTGAAGCTTTCTTT. Encoded protein: CATSDGDRVNTEAFF. The chain is built from TRBV24-1 and TRBJ1-1, with 7 bases lining up with TRBD1. J gave up 0 bases and V 4 bases, and 4 bases lay outside the gene matches. The germline gives CDR1 KGHDR, CDR2 SFDVKD. The CDR3 is made up of 15 amino acids.

The rearrangement uses TRBV12-3 or TRBV12-4 and TRBJ1-5, with unresolved D. Trimming cost V 6 bases and J 0 bases, with 15 bases left between them. The CDR3 is 16 amino acids. CDR3 residues: CASRYDLPYSNQPQHF. The CDR3 DNA reads TGTGCCAGCAGATACGACCTACCCTATAGCAATCAGCCCCAGCATTTT.

This chain joins TRBV7-3 and TRBJ2-1, with TRBD1 matching 10 bases. Looked up from germline, CDR1 is SGHTA and CDR2 is FQGTGA. V was clipped by 4 bases and J by 7 bases; unmatched bases: 7. This CDR3 is 15 amino acids long. The CDR3 is CASSSRQGANNEQFF. For the CDR3, the DNA is TGTGCCAGCAGCTCGCGACAGGGGGCGAATAATGAGCAGTTCTTC.

The chain has TRBV20-1 and TRBJ1-2, with 9 bases aligning to TRBD1. The CDR3 spans 15 residues. Germline trimming cut 1 base from V and 8 bases from J; bases unmatched to any gene: 11. Germline CDR1 is DFQATT and CDR2 is SNEGSKA (reference sequence). CDR3 loop: CSARVHRTGALGYTF. CDR3 sequence (DNA): TGCAGTGCTAGAGTTCACCGGACAGGGGCTCTCGGCTACACCTTC.

The chain joins TRBV5-1 to TRBJ2-5, with 16 positions matching TRBD2. Germline CDR1 reads SGHRS; CDR2 reads YFSETQ. The CDR3 has 19 amino acids. Germline trimming cut 5 bases from V and 4 bases from J; bases unmatched to any gene: 14. CDR3 bases: TGCGCCAGCAGAAGAGCCCCGGGACTAGCGGGAGGGCCCTCAGAGACCCAGTACTTC. Translating gives CASRRAPGLAGGPSETQYF.

This clonotype was seen a handful of times. The gene calls are TRBV4-2 and TRBJ2-2; 9 bases line up with TRBD1. CDR3 size: 15 residues. Trimming removed 0 bases from V and 4 bases from J; junction bases left unmatched: 0. Per germline, CDR1 LGHNA and CDR2 YNFKEQ. CDR3 DNA sequence: TGTGCCAGCAGCCAAGAGACAGGGGGCACCGGGGAGCTGTTTTTT. Its protein is CASSQETGGTGELFF.

This clonotype was counted only a few times. DNA for the CDR3: TGCAGTGCCTCGGGACTAGCGGGGGGGAGCTCCTACAATGAGCAGTTCTTC. This translates into CSASGLAGGSSYNEQFF. The chain joins TRBV20-1 to TRBJ2-1, with TRBD2 matching 16 bases. Trimming removed 6 bases from V and 0 bases from J; junction bases left unmatched: 5. The germline CDR1 and CDR2 sequences are DFQATT and SNEGSKA (reference sequence). This CDR3 comprises 17 residues.

This clonotype was seen a few times. V and J are TRBV30 and TRBJ1-5, with D unclear. Germline CDR1 and CDR2: GTSNPN and SVGIG (reference sequence). V lost 3 bases and J lost 0, with 6 bases in between. The CDR3 length is 13 residues. In DNA, the CDR3 is TGTGCCTGGAGCGGGGATAGCAATCAGCCCCAGCATTTT. This gives the protein CAWSGDSNQPQHF. The full variable domain, with the rest looked up from reference TRBV30 and TRBJ1-5, is SQTIHQWPATLVQPVGSPLSLECTVEGTSNPNLYWYRQAAGRGLQLLFYSVGIGQISSEVPQNLSASRPQDRQFILSSKKLLLSDSGFYLCAWSGDSNQPQHFGDGTRLSIL.

The V gene is TRBV6-5, the J gene TRBJ2-3; either TRBD1 or TRBD2 may fit D (5 bases each). CDR3 size: 15 residues. Trimming cost V 0 bases and J 2 bases, with 9 bases left between them. Germline V gene data show CDR1 as MNHEY and CDR2 as SVGAGI. The CDR3 DNA is TGTGCCAGCAGTTACTCGGGACGGCTCACAGATACGCAGTATTTT. Translated: CASSYSGRLTDTQYF.

The CDR3 DNA follows: TGTGCCAGCAGTCCCCGACTAGCGGGAGTCGACGAGCAGTACTTC. Translated, it gives CASSPRLAGVDEQYF. The genes are TRBV28 and TRBJ2-7, with TRBD2 identical over 12 bases. Germline lookup yields CDR1 MDHEN and CDR2 SYDVKM. The CDR3 length is 15 residues. The V and J ends lost 5 bases and 5 bases, in that order; junction bases with no gene match: 7. Using reference TRBV28 and TRBJ2-7 for the parts outside the CDR3, the full variable domain is DVKVTQSSRYLVKRTGEKVFLECVQDMDHENMFWYRQDPGLGLRLIYFSYDVKMKEKGDIPEGYSVSREKKERFSLILESASTNQTSMYLCASSPRLAGVDEQYFGPGTRLTVT.